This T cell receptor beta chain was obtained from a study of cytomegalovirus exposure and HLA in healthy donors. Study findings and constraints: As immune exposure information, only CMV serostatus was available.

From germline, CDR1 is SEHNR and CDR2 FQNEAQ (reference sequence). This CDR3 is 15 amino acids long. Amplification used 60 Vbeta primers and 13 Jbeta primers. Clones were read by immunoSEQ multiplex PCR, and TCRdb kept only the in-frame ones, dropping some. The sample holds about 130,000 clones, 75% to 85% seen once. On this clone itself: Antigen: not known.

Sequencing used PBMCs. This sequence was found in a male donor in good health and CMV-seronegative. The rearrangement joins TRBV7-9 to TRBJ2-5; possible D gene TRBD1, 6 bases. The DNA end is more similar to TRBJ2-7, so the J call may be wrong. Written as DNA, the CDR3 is TGTGCCAGCAGCTTGGAAACGGACAGCTCCTACGAGCAGTACTTC. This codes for CASSLETDSSYEQYF.